These 20 T cell receptor beta chains were all obtained from the same sample, sequenced in a study. TCRdb used MiXCR to reprocess the 5' RACE reads, holding one entry per CDR3 protein. Among about 47,000 distinct CDR3 sequences, around 26% were seen once, and the ten largest hold 2.1%. Sequencing was performed on naive CD4+ T cells sorted from blood. Stated subset: naive CD4+ T cells, CD4+CD45RA+CD25-. Source of these receptors: a female donor with breast cancer.

This clonotype was seen only a few times. The V call is TRBV6-5, the J call TRBJ1-1; D is ambiguous. The CDR3 loop spans 19 amino acids. Germline CDR1 MNHEY, CDR2 SVGAGI. Trimming pared 6 bases from V and 2 bases from J, leaving 28 bases between. In DNA form, the CDR3 reads TGTGCCAGCAGACGCGAAATGCGCAACGGTCTCCCCAAAAACACTGAAGCTTTCTTT. Protein product: CASRREMRNGLPKNTEAFF.

The gene calls are TRBV5-1 and TRBJ2-2, with a weak D call TRBD2 (6 bases). The V gene's germline CDR1 is SGHRS and CDR2 YFSETQ. The CDR3 runs to 15 residues. Trimming removed 2 bases from V and 9 bases from J, with 17 bases in between. The CDR3 region has the DNA TGCGCCAGCAGCTTCGGCGGAGGGGAGATCAGGGAGCTGTTTTTT. This translates into CASSFGGGEIRELFF.

This clonotype came up a few times. V and J are TRBV7-2 and TRBJ2-3, with a weak D call TRBD1 (5 bases). This CDR3 contains 15 residues. V gave up 5 bases and J gave up 0 bases, with 12 bases separating them. The germline V gene encodes CDR1 SGHTA and CDR2 FQGNSA. CDR3 region: CASSAGYISTDTQYF. Here the CDR3 DNA reads TGTGCCAGCAGCGCAGGGTATATCAGCACAGATACGCAGTATTTT.

V gene TRBV7-9 combines with J gene TRBJ1-6; a possible D gene is TRBD1 (5 bases). Trimming stripped 0 bases from V and 8 bases from J, with 8 bases between. Germline-derived CDR1 and CDR2 are SEHNR and FQNEAQ (reference sequence). The CDR3 totals 14 residues. The DNA for the CDR3 is TGTGCCAGCAGCTTAGCCGCAGGGTATTCACCCCTCCACTTT. It codes for CASSLAAGYSPLHF.

This clonotype was picked up many times. The CDR3 loop is CAISGLADTGELFF. In nucleotides, the CDR3 is TGTGCCATCAGTGGTCTAGCGGACACCGGGGAGCTGTTTTTT. The chain joins TRBV10-3 to TRBJ2-2; 7 bases are shared with TRBD2. Germline V gives CDR1 ENHRY, CDR2 SYGVKD. The ends lost 4 bases at V and 3 bases at J; junction bases unmatched: 2. The CDR3 is 14 amino acids.

This clonotype was counted at least ten times. The chain carries TRBV4-3 and TRBJ1-6; D possibly corresponds to TRBD1 (5 bases). V dropped 3 bases and J dropped 12 bases, with 12 bases sitting between them. CDR3 length: 13 amino acids. Germline values: CDR1 LGHNA, CDR2 YSLEER. CDR3 residues: CASSQGDLEPLHF. In DNA, the CDR3 is TGCGCCAGCAGCCAGGGGGACCTCGAACCCCTCCACTTT.

A note on this clonotype: One end of the junction varies from germline; a read error may be responsible. J is TRBJ2-7 and V is TRBV7-9; 8 nucleotides match TRBD1. There are 13 residues in the CDR3. Per germline, CDR1 SEHNR and CDR2 FQNEAQ (reference sequence). CDR3 DNA sequence: TGTGCCAGCAGCCCCCAGGACAGGGAGGAGCGGTACTTC. It yields the protein CASSPQDREERYF.

The chain employs TRBV5-1 and TRBJ2-7; TRBD1 matches at 7 bases. Germline V gives CDR1 SGHRS, CDR2 YFSETQ. Trimming at V came to 6 bases and at J to 9 bases, leaving 15 bases not matched to a gene. The CDR3 runs to 14 residues. CDR3 nucleotides: TGCGCCAGCACACTCGGCAGGGGGTCCAGTGGGCAGTACTTC. It codes for CASTLGRGSSGQYF.

This clonotype has a handful of counts. The rearrangement joins TRBV6-2 or TRBV6-3 to TRBJ2-7; a possible D gene is TRBD2 (5 bases). CDR1 MNHEY and CDR2 SVGEGT come from the germline V gene. Trimming removed 6 bases at V and 0 bases at J, with 21 bases between. The CDR3 spans 17 residues. The CDR3 coding sequence is TGTGCCAGCAGCAAACGGGTGCGGGCTTGGGTCTCCTACGAGCAGTACTTC. This sequence encodes CASSKRVRAWVSYEQYF.

A few counts support this clonotype. V gene TRBV3-1 combines with J gene TRBJ1-2; possibly TRBD1 for D (6 bases). Germline V lookup: CDR1 LGHDT, CDR2 YNNKEL (reference sequence). The CDR3 is 16 residues long. Between the trimmed V and J ends, which lost 4 bases and 4 bases, there was a span of 19 bases. As DNA, the CDR3 is TGTGCCAGCAGCCCAGGCCCGGACAGAAAGATCTATGGCTACACCTTC. It specifies CASSPGPDRKIYGYTF.

The sample holds a few counts of this clonotype. This chain connects TRBV7-2 to TRBJ2-3; D gene unclear. Germline CDR1 and CDR2: SGHTA and FQGNSA. CDR3 length: 14 amino acids. With 3 bases removed from V and 0 bases from J, the gap between germline ends came to 7 bases. The CDR3 here is CASSFPMSTDTQYF. CDR3 nucleotides: TGTGCCAGCAGCTTCCCTATGAGCACAGATACGCAGTATTTT.

The chain has TRBV7-2 and TRBJ2-1; TRBD1 matches at 8 bases. The CDR3 is 16 residues long. CDR1 and CDR2 (germline): SGHTA, FQGNSA. Losses at the gene ends were 1 base for V and 2 bases for J; bases not matched to a gene: 4. The DNA for the CDR3 is TGTGCCAGCAGCTTAGTCCAGGGGGCTACCTACAATGAGCAGTTCTTC. Translating it yields CASSLVQGATYNEQFF. Full variable domain (missing parts from reference TRBV7-2 and TRBJ2-1): GAGVSQSPSNKVTEKGKDVELRCDPISGHTALYWYRQSLGQGLEFLIYFQGNSAPDKSGLPSDRFSAERTGGSVSTLTIQRTQQEDSAVYLCASSLVQGATYNEQFFGPGTRLTVL.

V gene TRBV19 combines with J gene TRBJ2-1; tentative D call: TRBD1 (5 bases). Germline CDR1 reads LNHDA; CDR2 reads SQIVND (reference sequence). V lost 2 bases to trimming and J lost 12 bases, with 17 bases between them. The CDR3 spans 14 residues. In nucleotides, the CDR3 is TGTGCCAGTAGTATACCCCCCAGGGCCACGACGCAGTTCTTC. Residues: CASSIPPRATTQFF.

In its sample, this clonotype is medium-sized. This sequence joins TRBV12-3 or TRBV12-4 and TRBJ2-5; 8 bases match TRBD1. J lost 3 bases, V lost 5 bases, and 8 bases had no gene match. The CDR3 sequence is 15 residues long. The CDR3 DNA reads as TGTGCCAGCAGTGGAGCCGGACAGGGCGAAGAGACCCAGTACTTC. It codes for CASSGAGQGEETQYF.

This clonotype occurred many times. The chain recombines TRBV7-3 with TRBJ2-1, with 9 positions matching TRBD1. This CDR3 is built from 15 residues. The junction had 1 base not matched to a gene; V was cut back by 2 bases and J by 2 bases. The germline gives CDR1 SGHTA, CDR2 FQGTGA. The CDR3 protein is CASSLDRGTYNEQFF. The CDR3 DNA sequence: TGTGCCAGCAGCTTAGACAGGGGGACCTACAATGAGCAGTTCTTC.

The chain recombines TRBV27 with TRBJ2-5, with D tentatively TRBD2 (5 bases). With 3 bases removed from V and 4 bases from J, the gap between germline ends came to 15 bases. CDR1 and CDR2 (germline): MNHEY, SMNVEV (reference sequence). This CDR3 spans 15 amino acids. The CDR3 sequence: CASSFDSVRAETQYF. In nucleotides, the CDR3 is TGTGCCAGCAGTTTTGATTCTGTGAGGGCAGAGACCCAGTACTTC.

The chain has TRBV29-1 and TRBJ1-1; D possibly corresponds to TRBD1 (6 bases). CDR1 is SQVTM, CDR2 ANQGSEA, per germline. V was pared by 6 bases and J by 1 base, with 12 bases between. This CDR3 has 13 residues. The CDR3 spells CSVDRTTNTEAFF. The CDR3 DNA sequence: TGCAGCGTGGACAGAACCACGAACACTGAAGCTTTCTTT.

In this sample, this clonotype turned up a few times. V gene TRBV4-3 combines with J gene TRBJ2-2, with a possible D match to TRBD2 (5 bases). The CDR3 length is 16 residues. V lost 0 bases and J lost 5, with 13 bases in between. Looked up from germline, CDR1 is LGHNA and CDR2 is YSLEER. CDR3 sequence reads: CASSQDRGSRTGELFF. The CDR3 region has the DNA TGCGCCAGCAGCCAAGATAGAGGGTCGCGGACCGGGGAGCTGTTTTTT.

This clonotype was detected ten times or more. The chain's CDR3 is CASSLAGSLNTEAFF. DNA for the CDR3: TGCGCCAGCAGCTTGGCGGGGTCTTTGAACACTGAAGCTTTCTTT. This chain joins TRBV5-1 and TRBJ1-1; no clear D. Germline lookup yields CDR1 SGHRS and CDR2 YFSETQ. Trimming stripped 0 bases from V and 0 bases from J, with 9 bases between. The CDR3 runs 15 residues. Complete variable domain (other parts from reference TRBV5-1 and TRBJ1-1): KAGVTQTPRYLIKTRGQQVTLSCSPISGHRSVSWYQQTPGQGLQFLFEYFSETQRNKGNFPGRFSGRQFSNSRSEMNVSTLELGDSALYLCASSLAGSLNTEAFFGQGTRLTVV.

This clonotype was detected once. This chain joins TRBV4-3 and TRBJ1-4; a weak D match, TRBD1 (5 bases). Germline V gene sequence: CDR1 LGHNA, CDR2 YSLEER. V was trimmed by 7 bases and J by 8 bases, leaving 20 bases between them. CDR3 length: 15 residues. The DNA for the CDR3 is TGCGCCAGCAACACAATAAAAGGGGCGAGCGAAAAACTGTTTTTT. It encodes CASNTIKGASEKLFF.